The 19 T cell receptor beta chains in this list originate from one sample, sequenced in a study of lymphopenia after photon versus proton radiotherapy. The table came from immunoSEQ multiplex PCR; TCRdb's copy has only in-frame clones and leaves some out. Seen here are about 70,000 clones, approximately 90% observed once, and the top ten hold approximately 2%. This specimen was peripheral blood, taken from a patient treated with photon-based radiotherapy. These receptors all come from a woman between 35 and 50 years old with cholangiocarcinoma.

This chain uses TRBV6-5 with TRBJ2-2; D possibly corresponds to TRBD1 (6 bases). CDR3 length: 14 residues. Germline assignment: CDR1 MNHEY and CDR2 SVGAGI. Between the trimmed V and J ends, which lost 6 bases and 5 bases, there was a span of 13 bases. The CDR3 here is CASRIQGWTGELFF. For the CDR3, the DNA is TGTGCCAGCAGGATACAGGGCTGGACCGGGGAGCTGTTTTTT.

The chain has TRBV18 and TRBJ1-1; D ambiguous. The CDR3 loop spans 14 amino acids. The germline gives CDR1 KGHSH, CDR2 LQKENI. Trimming cost V 4 bases and J 1 base, with 10 bases left between them. This CDR3 is CASSLERQNTEAFF. In nucleotides, the CDR3 is TGTGCCAGCTCACTGGAAAGGCAGAACACTGAAGCTTTCTTT.

The chain combines TRBV5-1 with TRBJ1-3; D gene ambiguous. V was pared by 2 bases and J by 4 bases, with 7 bases between. The V gene's germline CDR1 is SGHRS and CDR2 YFSETQ. This CDR3 region has 13 residues. The CDR3 sequence: CASSLVGGNTIYF. CDR3 sequence (DNA): TGCGCCAGCAGCTTAGTAGGGGGAAACACCATATATTTT.

V and J are TRBV30 and TRBJ1-4, with D unresolved. V lost 1 base to trimming and J lost 8 bases, with 5 bases between them. Per the germline V gene, CDR1 is GTSNPN and CDR2 is SVGIG (reference sequence). CDR3 length: 11 amino acids. CDR3 sequence reads: CAWSAGEKLFF. In nucleotides, the CDR3 is TGTGCCTGGAGTGCTGGAGAAAAACTGTTTTTT.

The genes are TRBV11-2 and TRBJ2-2; D is ambiguous. The ends were cut back, 0 bases at V and 7 bases at J, with 6 bases in the middle. CDR1 is SGHAT and CDR2 is FQNNGV in the germline V gene. The CDR3 is 13 amino acids. The CDR3 spells CASSLDPHGELFF. DNA for the CDR3: TGTGCCAGCAGCTTAGATCCCCACGGGGAGCTGTTTTTT. Complete variable domain (other parts from reference TRBV11-2 and TRBJ2-2): EAGVAQSPRYKIIEKRQSVAFWCNPISGHATLYWYQQILGQGPKLLIQFQNNGVVDDSQLPKDRFSAERLKGVDSTLKIQPAKLEDSAVYLCASSLDPHGELFFGEGSRLTVL.

This rearrangement joins TRBV5-5 to TRBJ1-5, with a tentative D call TRBD1 (6 bases). This CDR3 comprises 16 residues. Germline CDR1 and CDR2: SGHKS and YYEKEE (reference sequence). V was pared by 7 bases and J by 4 bases, with 21 bases between. The CDR3 bases are TGTGCCAGCGGCCCAGGGGAGACAGTCTTTAATCAGCCCCAGCATTTT. As protein: CASGPGETVFNQPQHF.

The chain is built from TRBV9 and TRBJ2-7, with TRBD1 matching over 9 bases. CDR3 length equals 14 residues. Germline CDR1 and CDR2: SGDLS and YYNGEE. Trimming took 4 bases from V and 3 from J; bases not matched to a gene: 5. For the CDR3, the DNA is TGTGCCAGCAGCCCACAGACAGGGGGCTACGAGCAGTACTTC. This encodes CASSPQTGGYEQYF.

The chain joins TRBV7-2 to TRBJ2-1; either TRBD1 or TRBD2 may supply D (5 bases each). This CDR3 has 18 amino acids. Trimming removed 2 bases at V and 7 bases at J, with 24 bases between. CDR1 and CDR2 (germline): SGHTA, FQGNSA. This chain's CDR3 is CASSLFWGFGGTANEQFF. DNA of the CDR3: TGTGCCAGCAGCTTATTCTGGGGTTTTGGGGGAACCGCGAATGAGCAGTTCTTC.

The genes are TRBV14 and TRBJ1-1; D is ambiguous. The CDR3 spans 13 residues. Per the germline V gene, CDR1 is SGHDN and CDR2 is FVKESK. V lost 3 bases and J 4 bases, leaving 9 bases between the germline ends. The CDR3 spells CASSQYLSTEAFF. CDR3 sequence (DNA): TGTGCCAGCAGCCAGTATTTGAGCACTGAAGCTTTCTTT.

Note on this clone: One junction end disagrees with the germline gene, perhaps due to a read error. This rearrangement joins TRBV27 to TRBJ2-7; TRBD2 is a possible D gene (6 bases). Germline CDR1 MNHEY, CDR2 SMNVEV (reference sequence). The CDR3 is 12 residues long. The DNA for the CDR3 is TGTGCCAGCGGTTTAGGAGGGTACGAGCAGTACTTC. Its translation: CASGLGGYEQYF.

In its sample, this clone was seen once. The chain links TRBV27 to TRBJ2-4; D is perhaps TRBD2 (5 bases). Germline values: CDR1 MNHEY, CDR2 SMNVEV (reference sequence). The CDR3 runs 14 residues. V lost 6 bases, J lost 2 bases, and 11 bases lay in between. CDR3: CASRVGGPKNIQYF. For the CDR3, the DNA is TGTGCCAGCAGGGTAGGAGGCCCCAAAAACATTCAGTACTTC.

Only one count was recorded for this clone. V usage is TRBV5-1 and J usage is TRBJ2-7; D perhaps matches TRBD2 (6 bases). Trimming cost V 0 bases and J 3 bases, with 22 bases left between them. The CDR3 totals 18 residues. The germline gives CDR1 SGHRS, CDR2 YFSETQ. The CDR3 coding sequence is TGCGCCAGCAGCTTGGCTTCTTCCGGGACTTCGAATTTCTACGAGCAGTACTTC. Amino acids: CASSLASSGTSNFYEQYF.

As concerns this clone: Germline and junction disagree at one end, which may indicate a read error. This chain links TRBV2 with TRBJ2-7, with D possibly TRBD2 on 7 matching bases. Germline CDR1 reads SNHLY; CDR2 reads FYNNEI. The CDR3 runs to 15 residues. As DNA, the CDR3 is TGTGTCAGCAGTGGTCCGGGGGGCGCCTCCTACGAGCAGTACTTC. The encoded protein is CVSSGPGGASYEQYF.

In its sample, this clone was seen a few times. The chain is built from TRBV21-1 and TRBJ1-1; the listed D gene, TRBD1, was not tested against the DNA. TRBV21-1 is a pseudogene. The CDR3 totals 15 residues. The CDR3 reads CASSKVRPRNTEAFF. The CDR3 DNA follows: TGTGCCAGCAGCAAAGTCAGGCCGAGGAACACTGAAGCTTTCTTT.

For this clone: At one end, the junction sequence differs from germline, possibly due to a read error. V is TRBV7-7 and J is TRBJ2-1; the match to TRBD1 covers 7 bases. CDR3 size: 14 residues. Germline V gene sequence: CDR1 SSHAT, CDR2 FNYEAQ (reference sequence). CDR3 amino acids: CASSRDSWGNEQFF. The CDR3 bases are TGTGCTAGCAGCCGGGACAGTTGGGGTAATGAGCAGTTCTTC.

V is TRBV28 and J is TRBJ2-3, with TRBD2 identical over 12 bases. The CDR3 loop spans 20 amino acids. Trimming at V came to 10 bases and at J to 7 bases, leaving 27 bases not matched to a gene. CDR1 MDHEN and CDR2 SYDVKM come from the germline V gene. In DNA, the CDR3 is TGTGCCAACCCTATTCTGCCTAGCGGGAGGGCTTGTCCCCCCGGTAATACGCAGTATTTT. Translating gives CANPILPSGRACPPGNTQYF.

This clone was counted a single time. This chain links TRBV11-2 with TRBJ2-7, with a weak D call TRBD2 (5 bases). The CDR3 extends over 16 amino acids. Germline V gene data show CDR1 as SGHAT and CDR2 as FQNNGV. Trimming took off 0 bases at V and 4 bases at J, with 16 bases between the two ends. CDR3 amino acids: CASSLERGLVGYEQYF. The DNA for the CDR3 is TGTGCCAGCAGCTTAGAGCGCGGACTCGTCGGATACGAGCAGTACTTC.

The rearrangement joins TRBV9 to TRBJ1-1, with D possibly TRBD1 on 5 matching bases. CDR1 is SGDLS and CDR2 is YYNGEE in the germline V gene. Trimming stripped 0 bases from V and 5 bases from J, with 14 bases between. The CDR3 totals 15 residues. The CDR3 is CASSVDDRGGTEAFF. CDR3 sequence (DNA): TGTGCCAGCAGCGTAGATGACAGAGGAGGGACTGAAGCTTTCTTT.

The J gene is TRBJ2-2, the V gene TRBV7-9, with 7 bases matching TRBD2. CDR3 length: 17 residues. V lost 3 bases and J lost 0; bases outside the gene matches: 7. Per germline, CDR1 SEHNR and CDR2 FQNEAQ (reference sequence). The DNA for the CDR3 is TGTGCCAGCAGCTTGAGAGAAGGACTAGCGAACACCGGGGAGCTGTTTTTT. As protein: CASSLREGLANTGELFF. Full variable domain (rest looked up from reference TRBV7-9 and TRBJ2-2): DTGVSQNPRHKITKRGQNVTFRCDPISEHNRLYWYRQTLGQGPEFLTYFQNEAQLEKSRLLSDRFSAERPKGSFSTLEIQRTEQGDSAMYLCASSLREGLANTGELFFGEGSRLTVL.